Sequencing of this T cell receptor beta chain was carried out in a study of Graves' ophthalmopathy and Graves' hyperthyroidism. Trimming stripped 0 bases from V and 7 bases from J, with 14 bases between. CDR1 SGHTS and CDR2 YDEGEE come from the germline V gene. The CDR3 covers 15 residues. Uncontrolled infections, other autoimmune diseases, pregnancy or lactation barred patients from enrollment. RNA transcripts yielded amplified TCR beta CDR3 regions. First-round RT-PCR with HTBI primers preceded a second-round multiplex PCR. TCRdb re-analysed the multiplex PCR reads in MiXCR, keeping a single row per CDR3 protein. Among roughly 400,000 distinct CDR3 sequences listed, 15% were seen once.

The sample comprised peripheral blood. This TCR was recovered from a woman aged 18-29 years with stable Graves' hyperthyroidism. The chain is built from TRBV5-8 and TRBJ1-5; D is perhaps TRBD1 (6 bases). The CDR3 loop is CASSLEPQGRQPQHF. CDR3 DNA sequence: TGTGCCAGCAGCTTGGAGCCGCAGGGGAGACAGCCCCAGCATTTT.